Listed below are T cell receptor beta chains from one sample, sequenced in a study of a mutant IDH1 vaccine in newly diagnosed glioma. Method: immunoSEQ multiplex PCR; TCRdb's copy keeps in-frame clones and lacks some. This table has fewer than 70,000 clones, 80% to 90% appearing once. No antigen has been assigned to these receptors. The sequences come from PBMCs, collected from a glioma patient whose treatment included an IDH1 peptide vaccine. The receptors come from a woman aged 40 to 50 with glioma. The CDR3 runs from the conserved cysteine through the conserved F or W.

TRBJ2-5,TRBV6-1,CASSGLAGGQETQYF
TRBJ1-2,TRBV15,CATSREGQGLYGYTF
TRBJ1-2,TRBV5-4,CASSSVGRGRGYGYTF
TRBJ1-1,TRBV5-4,CASSLTGAEEAFF
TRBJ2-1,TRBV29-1,CSVNSLTSGNRGEQFF
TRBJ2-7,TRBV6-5,CASSYRGLDEQYF
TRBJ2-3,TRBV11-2,CASSSTGDTQYF
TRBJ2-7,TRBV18,CASSPRSVQEGDYAEQYF
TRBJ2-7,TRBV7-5,CARSLGADYEQYF
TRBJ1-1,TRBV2,CASTFNTEAFF
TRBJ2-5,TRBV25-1,CASRDGVQETQYF
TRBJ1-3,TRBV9,CASSLRPPTNTIYF
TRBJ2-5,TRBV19,CATRAWTGEETQYF
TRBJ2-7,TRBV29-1,CSVEDRLTGAPYEQYF
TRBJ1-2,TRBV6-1,CASSEARRNYGYTF
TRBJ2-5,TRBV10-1,CASSESRGRAGTQYF
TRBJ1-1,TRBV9,CASSPWRGNTEAFF
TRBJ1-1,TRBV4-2,CASSPAGTENTEAFF
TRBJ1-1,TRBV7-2,CASSLLGQNTEAFF
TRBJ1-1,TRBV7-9,CASIQGGRAEAFF
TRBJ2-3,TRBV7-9,CASSLDRGYHTQYF
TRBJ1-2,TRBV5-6,CASSLWGGPLLDLYGYTF
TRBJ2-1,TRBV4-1,CASSQGGPTMNEQFF
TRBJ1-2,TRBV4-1,CASSQDQLQGRGYTF
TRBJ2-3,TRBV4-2,CASSQEAGGIDTQYF
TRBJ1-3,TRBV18,CASSPLLAAPGSGNTIYF
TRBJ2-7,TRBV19,CASTPFGTSGTERDPYEQYF
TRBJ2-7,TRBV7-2,CASSSGTGVSYEQYF
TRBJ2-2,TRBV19,CASSPSQVTGELFF
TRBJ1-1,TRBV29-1,CSVDAGMNTEAFF
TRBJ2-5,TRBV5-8,CASSSLAGGPQETQYF
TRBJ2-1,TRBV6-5,CASSYLGTSIEQFF
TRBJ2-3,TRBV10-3,CAISESIAGQGLTDTQYF